This TCR beta chain emerged from a study of blood T cells in healthy people across ages. Using a J-beta primer mix together with a sample-barcoded 5' primer, a second PCR was run for roughly 6 to 12 cycles. Each cDNA molecule received a tag from a template-switch adaptor that had 12 random nucleotides. Each sample provided no less than 2.5 million CDR3-containing paired-end reads. MiXCR, run by TCRdb on the 5' RACE reads, gives a single entry per CDR3 protein. The repertoire includes fewer than 2 million distinct CDR3 sequences, about two fifths of them detected once, and more than 20% sits in the top ten. Study-wide results and caveats: Strongly correlated with naive T cell percentage was TCR beta diversity.

To note about this clonotype: Its specificity is unknown.

Per individual sample, total RNA of at least 6 micrograms was extracted. Sequenced sample: blood. The origin of this receptor is a human donor in good health.

The CDR3 here is CASSSRYNSPLHF. CDR3 in DNA: TGTGCCAGCAGTTCGCGTTATAATTCACCCCTCCACTTT. The J gene is TRBJ1-6, the V gene TRBV12-3 or TRBV12-4; D gene unclear. The CDR3 spans 13 residues. Trimming stripped 4 bases from V and 4 bases from J, with 5 bases between.